The table lists the clone carrying this TCR beta chain with a count of one. Antigen specificity is unknown. This record comes from a study of blood T cells in healthy people across ages. Per individual sample, total RNA of at least 5.5 micrograms was extracted. Study-wide results and limits: Long-lived donors carried more naive CD4+ cells and greater diversity than aged donors. Total diversity from one million sequenced T cells was likely underestimated. Diversity of TCR beta correlated strongly with naive T cell percentage.

The CDR3 contains 14 residues. The V end lost 3 bases, the J end lost 0 bases, and 5 bases lay between the germline ends. Germline assignment: CDR1 SEHNR and CDR2 FQNEAQ (reference sequence). Alongside a J-beta primer mix, a sample-barcoded 5' primer served in a second PCR lasting about 7 to 11 cycles. TCRdb independently ran MiXCR on the 5' RACE reads; one entry per CDR3 protein. The sample has roughly 1.9 million distinct CDR3 sequences, about two fifths seen once. The source of this sequence is a human donor in good health. The V call is TRBV7-9, the J call TRBJ1-4; D ambiguous. Sequencing was performed on blood. DNA for the CDR3: TGTGCCAGCAGCTTTAGGACAACTAATGAAAAACTGTTTTTT. Its protein product is CASSFRTTNEKLFF.